This T cell receptor beta chain was obtained from a study of blood T cell repertoires in COVID-19. Study background: T cells, B-cell-depleted T cells, or PBMCs provided the cDNA or gDNA that served as material.

The method was immunoSEQ multiplex PCR; TCRdb's version includes in-frame clones alone and lacks a portion of them. The sample has some 150,000 clones, roughly 84% seen once. Germline CDR1 and CDR2: PRHDT and FYEKMQ (reference sequence). CDR3 length: 11 residues. V gave up 5 bases and J gave up 8 bases, with 9 bases separating them. Sample: peripheral blood. The genes are TRBV13 and TRBJ1-1; weak D call: TRBD1 (5 bases). The source is a woman aged 60-75 years with COVID-19, enrolled during active disease. CDR3 coding DNA: TGTGCCAGCAGCCGAGCAGGGGAAGCTTTCTTT. Translation: CASSRAGEAFF.